These 18 T cell receptor beta chains were all obtained from the same sample, sequenced in a study of blood T cell repertoires in COVID-19. Only in-frame clones appear in the TCRdb table, and some are missing; sequencing was by immunoSEQ multiplex PCR. The table records 25,000 or so clones, 65% to 90% of them present only once. The specimen sequenced was peripheral blood. These receptor sequences come from a human donor with acute or convalescent COVID-19. The donor label of this sample is uncertain.

The gene calls are TRBV29-1 and TRBJ2-7; 7 nucleotides agree with TRBD2. V shed 8 bases, J shed 2 bases, and the junction held 12 bases outside the gene matches. Germline lookup yields CDR1 SQVTM and CDR2 ANQGSEA. CDR3 length: 14 amino acids. CDR3 amino acids: CSYIRGESPYEQYF. CDR3 sequence (DNA): TGCAGCTATATTCGGGGGGAATCACCCTACGAGCAGTACTTC.

This chain uses TRBV5-6 with TRBJ2-7, with TRBD1 identical over 10 bases. The CDR3 is 14 amino acids. V was clipped by 4 bases and J by 2 bases; unmatched bases: 3. From germline, CDR1 is SGHDT and CDR2 YYEEEE. The CDR3 bases are TGTGCCAGCAGCACAGGACAGGGGGCCTACGAGCAGTACTTC. Protein sequence: CASSTGQGAYEQYF.

A remark on this clone: One end of the junction fails to match germline, which may point to a read error. CDR3 nucleotides: TGTGCCACCACCAGAGGGGGACAGGGGGCTACGTACTATGGCTACACCTTC. It yields the protein CATTRGGQGATYYGYTF. The chain combines TRBV15 with TRBJ1-2; 12 bases are shared with TRBD1. CDR1 and CDR2 from the germline V gene are LNHNV and YYDKDF (reference sequence). The CDR3 consists of 17 residues.

The chain has TRBV12-3 or TRBV12-4 and TRBJ2-2; no reliable D call. V was shortened by 6 bases and J by 8 bases, with 10 bases between the two germline ends. There are 12 residues in the CDR3. As DNA, the CDR3 is TGTGCCAGCAGCTTCCCCCTAGGGGAGCTGTTTTTT. This gives the protein CASSFPLGELFF.

This rearrangement joins TRBV18 to TRBJ2-7, with a tentative D call TRBD2 (6 bases). The germline V and J ends were trimmed by 7 bases and 2 bases, with 15 bases remaining between them. Germline V lookup: CDR1 KGHSH, CDR2 LQKENI. The length of the CDR3 is 14 residues. The CDR3 loop is CASFGGDGTYEQYF. The CDR3, as DNA: TGTGCCAGCTTCGGAGGGGACGGGACCTACGAGCAGTACTTC.

V is TRBV6-5 and J is TRBJ1-1; maybe TRBD1 (5 bases). Germline V gives CDR1 MNHEY, CDR2 SVGAGI. The CDR3 is 14 amino acids. Trimming cost V 6 bases and J 1 base, with 12 bases left between them. CDR3: CASSLGQANTEAFF. CDR3 bases: TGTGCCAGCAGCCTGGGGCAAGCGAACACTGAAGCTTTCTTT.

The chain recombines TRBV7-9 with TRBJ1-4; TRBD1 matches 10 bases. CDR1 is SEHNR, CDR2 FQNEAQ, per germline (reference sequence). The CDR3 contains 15 residues. Trimming took 0 bases from V and 6 from J; bases not matched to a gene: 1. CDR3 DNA: TGTGCCAGCAGCTTAGCGGACAGGGGGGATGAAAAACTGTTTTTT. Its translation: CASSLADRGDEKLFF.

The chain couples TRBV9 to TRBJ2-3; 9 bases match TRBD2. The junction had 8 bases not matched to a gene; V was cut back by 1 base and J by 5 bases. Germline V gene lookup returns CDR1 SGDLS and CDR2 YYNGEE. The CDR3 contains 16 residues. DNA for the CDR3: TGTGCCAGCAGCGTAAAAGCGGGGGGTGAAGAAGATACGCAGTATTTT. Its translation is CASSVKAGGEEDTQYF.

The chain recombines TRBV11-1 with TRBJ2-2; the D gene is possibly TRBD1 (5 bases). V lost 2 bases and J lost 7, with 14 bases in between. The CDR3 is 15 residues long. Germline loops: CDR1 SGHAT, CDR2 FQDESV (reference sequence). The CDR3 sequence: CASSLLQGAIGELFF. CDR3 coding DNA: TGTGCCAGCAGCTTACTTCAGGGTGCAATCGGGGAGCTGTTTTTT.

This chain links TRBV2 with TRBJ2-7; 8 positions match TRBD1. The CDR3 is 14 amino acids. Germline-derived CDR1 and CDR2 are SNHLY and FYNNEI. V lost 4 bases and J lost 4; bases outside the gene matches: 6. The CDR3 nucleotides read TGTGCCAGCAGTGGGACAGGGCCCCCTTACGAGCAGTACTTC. The encoded protein is CASSGTGPPYEQYF.

This clone showed up just a few times. The chain couples TRBV29-1 to TRBJ2-7; 8 bases map to TRBD1. Germline CDR1 SQVTM, CDR2 ANQGSEA. J gave up 5 bases and V 6 bases, and 3 bases lay outside the gene matches. This CDR3 has 11 residues. CDR3 nucleotide sequence: TGCAGCGTCAGACAGGGGAACGAGCAGTACTTC. Protein: CSVRQGNEQYF.

V usage is TRBV19 and J usage is TRBJ1-5, with a tentative D call TRBD1 (5 bases). This CDR3 is 15 amino acids long. Germline V CDR1 and CDR2: LNHDA, SQIVND (reference sequence). Trimming removed 9 bases at V and 2 bases at J, with 17 bases between. The CDR3 DNA is TGTGCCAGCGGGGGTCGGTGGGGGGGCAATCAGCCCCAGCATTTT. Protein: CASGGRWGGNQPQHF.

The chain employs TRBV6-2 or TRBV6-3 and TRBJ2-1, with 13 nucleotides matching TRBD2. V shed 5 bases, J shed 0 bases, and the junction held 10 bases outside the gene matches. There are 19 residues in the CDR3. In germline, CDR1 is MNHEY, CDR2 SVGEGT. CDR3 DNA: TGTGCCAGCAGTAGCCAACTAGCGGGGGGGCTTAGCTCCTACAATGAGCAGTTCTTC. It is translated as CASSSQLAGGLSSYNEQFF.

This clone appeared once. The V gene is TRBV6-2 or TRBV6-3, the J gene TRBJ2-5; 8 positions match TRBD1. V shed 5 bases, J shed 5 bases, and the junction held 7 bases outside the gene matches. CDR1 MNHEY and CDR2 SVGEGT come from the germline V gene. The CDR3 is 14 residues long. This chain's CDR3 is CASSRQGPRETQYF. The DNA of the CDR3 is TGTGCCAGCAGTCGACAGGGGCCAAGGGAGACCCAGTACTTC.

This clone appeared once. The chain links TRBV7-2 to TRBJ2-3, with TRBD1 as a possible D gene (5 bases). This CDR3 contains 15 residues. V dropped 7 bases and J dropped 3 bases, with 17 bases sitting between them. From germline, CDR1 is SGHTA and CDR2 FQGNSA. The CDR3: CASIPRVGPTDTQYF. The CDR3 DNA is TGTGCCAGCATCCCAAGGGTGGGGCCTACAGATACGCAGTATTTT.

This clone has a handful of counts. The chain has TRBV7-9 and TRBJ1-5; maybe TRBD1 (6 bases). The CDR3 covers 15 residues. Germline loops: CDR1 SEHNR, CDR2 FQNEAQ (reference sequence). Trimming left V 3 bases short and J 4 bases short, with 13 bases between. CDR3 nucleotides: TGTGCCAGCAGCTTTTCAGGGGCCAGGAATCAGCCCCAGCATTTT. This sequence encodes CASSFSGARNQPQHF. The variable domain in full, with the rest retrieved from reference TRBV7-9 and TRBJ1-5, is DTGVSQNPRHKITKRGQNVTFRCDPISEHNRLYWYRQTLGQGPEFLTYFQNEAQLEKSRLLSDRFSAERPKGSFSTLEIQRTEQGDSAMYLCASSFSGARNQPQHFGDGTRLSIL.

This chain links TRBV9 with TRBJ2-1; D is undetermined. This CDR3 contains 12 residues. The V gene lost 3 bases and the J gene lost 6 bases, with 7 bases spanning the gap. The germline V gene encodes CDR1 SGDLS and CDR2 YYNGEE. CDR3 loop: CASSASFNEQFF. CDR3 nucleotides: TGTGCCAGCAGCGCTTCGTTCAATGAGCAGTTCTTC.

The chain carries TRBV7-2 and TRBJ1-6; 10 nucleotides match TRBD1. The CDR3 covers 16 residues. Germline lookup yields CDR1 SGHTA and CDR2 FQGNSA. V shed 1 base, J shed 14 bases, and the junction held 11 bases outside the gene matches. The CDR3 reads CASSLDVGTGVIALHF. CDR3 DNA sequence: TGTGCCAGCAGCTTAGATGTGGGGACAGGGGTAATTGCCCTCCACTTT.